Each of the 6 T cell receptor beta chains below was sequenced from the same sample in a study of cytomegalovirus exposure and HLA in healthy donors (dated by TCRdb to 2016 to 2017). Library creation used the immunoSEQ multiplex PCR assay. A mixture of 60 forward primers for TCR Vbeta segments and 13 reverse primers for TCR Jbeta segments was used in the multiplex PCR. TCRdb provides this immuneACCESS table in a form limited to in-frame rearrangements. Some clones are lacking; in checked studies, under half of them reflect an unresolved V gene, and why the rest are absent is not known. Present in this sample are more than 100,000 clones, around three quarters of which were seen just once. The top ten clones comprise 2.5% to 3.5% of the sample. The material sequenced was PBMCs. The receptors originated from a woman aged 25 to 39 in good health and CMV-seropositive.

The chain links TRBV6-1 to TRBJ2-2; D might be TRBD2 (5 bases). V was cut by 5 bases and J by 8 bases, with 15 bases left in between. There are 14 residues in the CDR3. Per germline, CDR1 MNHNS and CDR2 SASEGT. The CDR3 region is CASSYFPSGGELFF. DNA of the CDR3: TGTGCCAGCAGTTATTTCCCCTCGGGGGGGGAGCTGTTTTTT.

This CDR3 reads CASRSGGASGANVLTF. DNA for the CDR3: TGTGCCAGCCGTAGCGGGGGGGCTTCTGGGGCCAACGTCCTGACTTTC. The chain recombines TRBV7-2 with TRBJ2-6; 11 positions agree with TRBD2. This CDR3 region has 16 residues. Germline trimming cut 8 bases from V and 1 base from J; bases unmatched to any gene: 4. Germline CDR1 SGHTA, CDR2 FQGNSA.

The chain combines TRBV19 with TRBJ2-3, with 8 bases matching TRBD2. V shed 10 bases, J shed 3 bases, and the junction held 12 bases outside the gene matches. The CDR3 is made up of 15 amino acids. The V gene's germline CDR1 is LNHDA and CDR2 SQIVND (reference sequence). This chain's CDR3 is CATQDRGLATDTQYF. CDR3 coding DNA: TGTGCCACTCAGGACAGAGGACTAGCTACAGATACGCAGTATTTT.

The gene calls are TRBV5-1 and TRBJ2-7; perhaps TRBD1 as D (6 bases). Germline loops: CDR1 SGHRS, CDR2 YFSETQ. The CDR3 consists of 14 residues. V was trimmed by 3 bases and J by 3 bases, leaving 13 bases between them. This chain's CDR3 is CASSSDGRGYEQYF. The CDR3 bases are TGCGCCAGCAGCTCCGATGGCAGGGGCTACGAGCAGTACTTC.

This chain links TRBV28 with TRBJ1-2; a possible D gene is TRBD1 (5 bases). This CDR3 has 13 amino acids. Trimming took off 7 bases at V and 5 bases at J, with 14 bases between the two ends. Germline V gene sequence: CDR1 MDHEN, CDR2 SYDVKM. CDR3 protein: CASKAGGNYGYTF. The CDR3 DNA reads TGTGCCAGCAAGGCGGGGGGAAATTATGGCTACACCTTC.

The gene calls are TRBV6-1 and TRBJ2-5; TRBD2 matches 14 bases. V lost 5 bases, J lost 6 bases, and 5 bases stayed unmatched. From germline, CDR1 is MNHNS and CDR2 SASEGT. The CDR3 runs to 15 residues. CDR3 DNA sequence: TGTGCCAGCAGTTCCGGGACTAGCGGGGGAAAGACCCAGTACTTC. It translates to CASSSGTSGGKTQYF.